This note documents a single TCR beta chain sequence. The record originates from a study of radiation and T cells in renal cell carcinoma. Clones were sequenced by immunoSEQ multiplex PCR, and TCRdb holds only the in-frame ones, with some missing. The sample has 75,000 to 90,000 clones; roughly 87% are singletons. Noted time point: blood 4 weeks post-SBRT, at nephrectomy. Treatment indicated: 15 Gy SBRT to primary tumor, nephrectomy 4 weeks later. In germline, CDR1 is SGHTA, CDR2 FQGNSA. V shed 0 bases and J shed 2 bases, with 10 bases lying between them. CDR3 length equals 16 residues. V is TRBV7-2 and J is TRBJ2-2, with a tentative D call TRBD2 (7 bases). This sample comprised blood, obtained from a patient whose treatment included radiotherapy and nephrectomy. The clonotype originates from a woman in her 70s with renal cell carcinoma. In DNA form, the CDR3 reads TGTGCCAGCAGCTTAGCGGGCGGGGGCAACACCGGGGAGCTGTTTTTT. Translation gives CASSLAGGGNTGELFF.